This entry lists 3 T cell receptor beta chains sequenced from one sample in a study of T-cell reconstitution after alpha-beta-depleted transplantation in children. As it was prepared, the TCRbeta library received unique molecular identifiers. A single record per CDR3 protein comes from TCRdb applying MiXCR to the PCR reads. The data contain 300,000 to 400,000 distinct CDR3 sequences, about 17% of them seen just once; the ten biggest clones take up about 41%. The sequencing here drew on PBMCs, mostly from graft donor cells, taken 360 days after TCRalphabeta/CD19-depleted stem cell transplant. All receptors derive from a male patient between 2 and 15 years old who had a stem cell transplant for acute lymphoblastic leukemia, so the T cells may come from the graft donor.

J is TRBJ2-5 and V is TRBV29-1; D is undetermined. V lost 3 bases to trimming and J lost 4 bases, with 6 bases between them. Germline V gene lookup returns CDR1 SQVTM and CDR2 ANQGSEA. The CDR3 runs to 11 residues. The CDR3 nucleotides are TGCAGCGTTGACAAATTAGAGACCCAGTACTTC. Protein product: CSVDKLETQYF.

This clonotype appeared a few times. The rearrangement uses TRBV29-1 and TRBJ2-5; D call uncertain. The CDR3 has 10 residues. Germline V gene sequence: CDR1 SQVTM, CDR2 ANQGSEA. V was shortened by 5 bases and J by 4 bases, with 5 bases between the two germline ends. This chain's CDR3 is CSVRVETQYF. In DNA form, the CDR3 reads TGCAGCGTTCGGGTAGAGACCCAGTACTTC.

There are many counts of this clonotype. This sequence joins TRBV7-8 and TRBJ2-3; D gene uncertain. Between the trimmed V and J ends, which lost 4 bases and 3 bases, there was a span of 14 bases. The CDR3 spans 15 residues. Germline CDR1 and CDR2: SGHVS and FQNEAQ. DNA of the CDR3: TGTGCCAGCAGCTCGGGCCCAGCGCGGACAGATACGCAGTATTTT. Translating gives CASSSGPARTDTQYF.